This T cell receptor beta chain was observed in a study of cytomegalovirus exposure and HLA in healthy donors. Study results and caveats: HLA alleles showed associations with some 17,000 TCR beta sequences in a later analysis, at a 0.05 false discovery rate.

The CDR3 sequence is 15 residues long. V was clipped by 3 bases and J by 4 bases; unmatched bases: 4. The germline gives CDR1 SGHRS, CDR2 YFSETQ. About this clone itself: What it recognizes is unknown.

A multiplex PCR was run with 60 Vbeta primers and 13 Jbeta primers. Assay: immunoSEQ multiplex PCR; the TCRdb copy retains only in-frame clones and omits some. The table includes more than 80,000 clones, about 70% detected once. Sample: PBMCs. This receptor was identified in a boy younger than 18 in good health and CMV-seronegative. V is TRBV5-1 and J is TRBJ2-2; 9 nucleotides align to TRBD2. The CDR3, as DNA: TGCGCCAGCAGCTCCGGGACTAGCAGCACCGGGGAGCTGTTTTTT. Its protein is CASSSGTSSTGELFF.